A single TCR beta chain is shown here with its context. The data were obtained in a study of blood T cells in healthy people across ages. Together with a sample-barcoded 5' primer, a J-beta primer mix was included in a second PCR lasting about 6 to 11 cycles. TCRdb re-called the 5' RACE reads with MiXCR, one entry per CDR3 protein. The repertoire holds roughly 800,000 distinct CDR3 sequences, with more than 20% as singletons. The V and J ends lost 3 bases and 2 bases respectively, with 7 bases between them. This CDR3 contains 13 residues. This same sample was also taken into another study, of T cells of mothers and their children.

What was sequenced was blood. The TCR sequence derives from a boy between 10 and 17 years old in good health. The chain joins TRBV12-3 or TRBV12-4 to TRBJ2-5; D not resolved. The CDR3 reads CASSFQAQETQYF. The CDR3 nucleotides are TGTGCCAGCAGTTTCCAGGCACAAGAGACCCAGTACTTC.